The entry below describes one TCR beta chain. Its target is not known. Time point meaning: newly diagnosed GD, antithyroid drugs for less than 3 months. Researchers made the TCR library from RNA that was extracted from PBMCs. This entry is derived from a study of regulatory T cells in long-lasting Graves disease. The ends were cut back, 1 base at V and 10 bases at J, with 14 bases in the middle. Germline assignment: CDR1 DFQATT and CDR2 SNEGSKA (reference sequence). This CDR3 region has 14 residues. Building of the TCR beta libraries involved iRepertoire HTBI primers and Arm-PCR of CDR3 regions. TCRdb used MiXCR to reprocess the multiplex PCR reads, holding one entry per CDR3 protein. In the table there are over 350,000 distinct CDR3 sequences, over 12% of which are singletons. Study-level findings and limits: The TCR repertoire of persistent Graves' patients was less diverse than that of newly diagnosed ones.

The same specimen was also included in a second study, on T cells in Graves' hyperthyroidism and ophthalmopathy.

The chain links TRBV20-1 to TRBJ1-6, with D tentatively TRBD1 (5 bases). The sample here was peripheral blood mononuclear cells (PBMCs), taken at new diagnosis, from a patient treated with antithyroid drugs. This sequence originates from a woman aged 40 to 50 with Graves disease. This CDR3 is CSARGATEGSPLHF. The DNA for the CDR3 is TGCAGTGCTAGAGGAGCAACGGAGGGGTCACCCCTCCACTTT.